Each of the 15 T cell receptor beta chains below was sequenced from the same sample in a study of T cell repertoires in ileal Crohn's disease. Time point indicated: neoterminal ileum biopsy at postoperative endoscopy, about 6 months after surgery. TCRdb keeps only in-frame clones here, not all; method: immunoSEQ multiplex PCR. The repertoire holds more than 9,500 clones, with 75% to 90% as singletons. What was sequenced was ileal tissue. The source of these receptors is an adult with Crohn's disease.

The chain couples TRBV27 to TRBJ2-1, with D possibly TRBD1 on 5 matching bases. CDR1 and CDR2 (germline): MNHEY, SMNVEV (reference sequence). The CDR3 sequence is 16 residues long. V shed 2 bases and J shed 0 bases, with 11 bases lying between them. The CDR3 DNA is TGTGCCAGCAGTTTAAGGGGATTCGACTCCTACAATGAGCAGTTCTTC. This sequence encodes CASSLRGFDSYNEQFF.

The CDR3 loop reads CASSPGKGTLNSPLHF. As DNA, the CDR3 is TGCGCCAGCAGCCCAGGAAAGGGGACTCTTAATTCACCCCTCCACTTT. J is TRBJ1-6 and V is TRBV4-1; tentatively, D is TRBD1 (5 bases). V gave up 4 bases and J gave up 6 bases, with 16 bases separating them. CDR1 is MGHRA and CDR2 is YSYEKL in the germline V gene. This CDR3 region has 16 residues.

V gene TRBV19 combines with J gene TRBJ1-4; possible D gene TRBD1, 5 bases. CDR3 size: 15 residues. CDR1 and CDR2 from the germline V gene are LNHDA and SQIVND (reference sequence). Trimming removed 7 bases at V and 0 bases at J, with 12 bases between. The CDR3: CASMLSRATNEKLFF. CDR3 nucleotide sequence: TGTGCCAGTATGCTGTCCAGGGCAACTAATGAAAAACTGTTTTTT.

For this clone: At one end, the junction sequence differs from germline, possibly due to a read error. V is TRBV7-7 and J is TRBJ2-5; D may be TRBD2 (6 bases). The end of the DNA is better explained by TRBJ2-7, so the J call may be wrong. The germline gives CDR1 SSHAT, CDR2 FNYEAQ (reference sequence). This CDR3 has 13 amino acids. The CDR3 DNA follows: TGTGCTAGCAGCCAGGGACTTTACTACGAGCAGTACTTC. Its protein is CASSQGLYYEQYF.

The gene calls are TRBV5-1 and TRBJ2-2; TRBD1 aligns across 8 bases. The CDR3 length is 15 residues. After removal of 0 bases from V and 5 bases from J, the junction contained 3 bases not matched to a gene. The V gene's germline CDR1 is SGHRS and CDR2 YFSETQ. CDR3 in amino acids: CASSLDTGGTGELFF. In DNA, the CDR3 is TGCGCCAGCAGCTTGGATACAGGGGGTACCGGGGAGCTGTTTTTT.

The rearrangement links TRBV5-1 to TRBJ2-5, with a weak D call TRBD2 (5 bases). Germline lookup yields CDR1 SGHRS and CDR2 YFSETQ. Trimming took 8 bases from V and 5 from J, leaving 22 bases between them. This CDR3 is 15 amino acids long. In DNA, the CDR3 is TGCGCCAGTACCCACGGTACGGGGTTGAGGGAGACCCAGTACTTC. This translates into CASTHGTGLRETQYF.

The chain recombines TRBV23-1 with TRBJ2-2; perhaps TRBD2 as D (5 bases). TRBV23-1 falls under the ORF class, with uncertain function. The CDR3 has 15 amino acids. V lost 5 bases, J lost 0 bases, and 10 bases lay in between. The DNA of the CDR3 is TGCGCCAGCAGTAGTAGCGCGTCGAACACCGGGGAGCTGTTTTTT. This codes for CASSSSASNTGELFF.

The chain combines TRBV2 with TRBJ2-1; TRBD2 agrees at 11 bases. The V gene end was trimmed by 6 bases and the J gene end by 4 bases; junction bases not matched to a gene: 5. The germline V gene encodes CDR1 SNHLY and CDR2 FYNNEI. The CDR3 loop spans 15 amino acids. The DNA of the CDR3 is TGTGCCAGCAGGACTACTAGCGGGGGATACAATGAGCAGTTCTTC. As protein: CASRTTSGGYNEQFF.

The chain links TRBV7-6 to TRBJ2-3; no definite D call. CDR1 is SGHVS and CDR2 is FNYEAQ in the germline V gene. V was trimmed by 0 bases and J by 6 bases, leaving 4 bases between them. This CDR3 has 12 residues. The CDR3 spells CASSLASDTQYF. The DNA for the CDR3 is TGTGCCAGCAGCTTAGCGTCGGATACGCAGTATTTT. The complete variable domain, with remaining parts taken from reference TRBV7-6 and TRBJ2-3, reads GAGVSQSPRYKVTKRGQDVALRCDPISGHVSLYWYRQALGQGPEFLTYFNYEAQQDKSGLPNDRFSAERPEGSISTLTIQRTEQRDSAMYRCASSLASDTQYFGPGTRLTVL.

Worth noting for this clone: The junction departs from germline at one end; a sequencing error may be responsible. The genes are TRBV27 and TRBJ2-7; D is perhaps TRBD1 (6 bases). Per germline, CDR1 MNHEY and CDR2 SMNVEV (reference sequence). The CDR3 is made up of 14 amino acids. The CDR3: CASSFSGASYEQYF. CDR3 DNA: TGTGCCAGCAGTTTCTCAGGGGCCTCCTATGAGCAGTACTTC.

The chain uses TRBV4-2 and TRBJ2-1, with D possibly matching TRBD2 (5 bases). Trimming shortened V by 1 base and J by 3 bases, and 7 bases separated the two germline ends. Per the germline V gene, CDR1 is LGHNA and CDR2 is YNFKEQ. The CDR3 is made up of 14 amino acids. The CDR3 DNA reads TGTGCCAGCAGCCAAGTAGAGGGCTACAATGAGCAGTTCTTC. Its translation: CASSQVEGYNEQFF.

The V gene is TRBV2, the J gene TRBJ2-5; 9 bases are a match to TRBD2. The germline V gene encodes CDR1 SNHLY and CDR2 FYNNEI. V trimming: 4 bases; J trimming: 4 bases; junction bases outside the gene matches: 10. CDR3 size: 16 residues. The CDR3 loop is CASSASSGRRGETQYF. The CDR3 DNA is TGTGCCAGCAGTGCTTCAAGCGGGAGGCGCGGAGAGACCCAGTACTTC.

The genes are TRBV4-2 and TRBJ2-3, with no clear D. The V end lost 0 bases, the J end lost 2 bases, and 12 bases lay between the germline ends. Germline assignment: CDR1 LGHNA and CDR2 YNFKEQ. The CDR3 sequence is 16 residues long. CDR3 residues: CASSQDVGQNTDTQYF. Here the CDR3 DNA reads TGTGCCAGCAGCCAAGATGTTGGGCAGAACACAGATACGCAGTATTTT.

Only one count was recorded for this clone. The V gene is TRBV9, the J gene TRBJ2-7, with 7 bases aligning to TRBD1. The trim removed 4 bases at V and 6 bases at J, leaving 16 bases unmatched. Germline V gene lookup returns CDR1 SGDLS and CDR2 YYNGEE. The length of the CDR3 is 16 residues. The CDR3 DNA reads as TGTGCCAGCAGCTTCCAACCCGACAGGGTTTATGGCGAGCAGTACTTC. It yields the protein CASSFQPDRVYGEQYF.

This clone occurred a few times. The gene calls are TRBV19 and TRBJ1-1; D is unclear. This CDR3 is 13 amino acids long. The germline gives CDR1 LNHDA, CDR2 SQIVND (reference sequence). The V end was cut by 10 bases, the J end by 4 bases, with 16 bases between. The CDR3 loop is CATKAGLGTEAFF. The CDR3 region has the DNA TGTGCCACTAAGGCGGGGTTAGGCACTGAAGCTTTCTTT.